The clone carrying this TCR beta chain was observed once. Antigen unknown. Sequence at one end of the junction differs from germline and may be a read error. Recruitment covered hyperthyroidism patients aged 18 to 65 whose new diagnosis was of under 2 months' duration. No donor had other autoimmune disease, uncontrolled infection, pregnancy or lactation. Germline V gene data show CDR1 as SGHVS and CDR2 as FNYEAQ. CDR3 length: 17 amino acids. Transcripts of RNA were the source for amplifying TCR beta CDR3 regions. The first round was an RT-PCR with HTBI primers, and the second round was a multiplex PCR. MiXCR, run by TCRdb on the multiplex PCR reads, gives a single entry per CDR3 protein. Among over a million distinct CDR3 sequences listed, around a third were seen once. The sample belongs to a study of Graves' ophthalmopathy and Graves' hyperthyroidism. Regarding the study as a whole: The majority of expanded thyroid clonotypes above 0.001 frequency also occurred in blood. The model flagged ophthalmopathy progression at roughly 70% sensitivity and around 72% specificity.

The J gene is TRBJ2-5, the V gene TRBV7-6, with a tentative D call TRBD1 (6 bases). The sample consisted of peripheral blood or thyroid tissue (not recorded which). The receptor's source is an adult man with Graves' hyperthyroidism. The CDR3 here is CASSLLQGNDYQETQCF. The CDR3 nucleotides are TGTGCCAGCAGCTTATTGCAGGGGAATGACTACCAAGAGACCCAGTGCTTC.